The TCR beta chain under discussion was sequenced for a study of somatic mutations in cytotoxic T cells in rheumatoid arthritis. Study overall: Sorting by flow gave nearly 100% purity for some V beta antibody-stained T-cell populations, including V beta1+ cells sequenced for TCRB.

Study results and limitations: Each of about an eighth of the roughly 60 patients had a largest CD8+ clone that made up more than 20% of CD8+ cells.

Researchers isolated CD4+ and CD8+ cells by positive magnetic bead selection and then checked their purity by flow cytometry. Repertoires were generated with immunoSEQ multiplex PCR, while TCRdb's copy carries only in-frame clones and drops some. The repertoire holds about 10,000 clones, around four fifths seen once, with 20% to 25% in the top ten. V was clipped by 2 bases and J by 7 bases; unmatched bases: 5. This CDR3 is built from 13 residues. Germline V CDR1 and CDR2: MDHEN, SYDVKM. Concerning this clone itself: Its antigen is unidentified.

The V and J genes are TRBV28 and TRBJ2-7; 7 bases are a match to TRBD2. The sequenced material came from CD8+ T cells sorted from blood. The source of this sequence is a man aged 45-60 years in good health. CDR3 coding DNA: TGTGCCAGCAGTTTAGCGGGAGTGCGGGAGCAGTACTTC. This gives the protein CASSLAGVREQYF.